What follows is one TCR beta chain and its context. As yet, its antigen is unknown. The repertoire was sequenced with immunoSEQ multiplex PCR; TCRdb's copy has only in-frame clones and lacks some. The sample has approximately 150,000 clones, around 92% seen once. The data were taken from a study of T cell responses to AZD1222 COVID-19 vaccine. In the study overall: Pooling was applied to second doses at about 4 or about 12 weeks.

Points from the study as a whole: Elevations in Spike-specific TCR breadth and depth followed administration of two AZD1222 doses.

This sequence originates from an adult in good health. The sample was peripheral blood, taken on day 0 of AZD1222 vaccination.

The CDR3 here is CASLTGAGGEAFF. The CDR3 DNA reads as TGTGCCAGCCTGACCGGGGCCGGGGGCGAAGCTTTCTTT. This chain uses TRBV6-6 with TRBJ1-1; D is perhaps TRBD1 (6 bases). Trimming stripped 8 bases from V and 8 bases from J, with 18 bases between. The CDR3 sequence is 13 residues long. The germline CDR1 and CDR2 sequences are MNHNY and SVGAGI (reference sequence).